This is a list of T cell receptor beta chains from one sample in a study of blood T cell repertoires in COVID-19. Sequencing was performed with immunoSEQ multiplex PCR; in TCRdb, only in-frame clones are kept and a portion is missing. The sample holds about 170,000 clones; approximately 80% are singletons and the top ten take around 8.1%. Sequences were obtained from peripheral blood. These TCRs come from a man in his 60s with acute or convalescent COVID-19. CDR3s leave out the opening cysteine and the closing phenylalanine or tryptophan. Fields, in order: J gene, D gene, V gene, CDR3 protein. A D gene is named only where the DNA matches it firmly.

TRBJ1-2 | - | TRBV6-6 | ASSPMAVNYGYT
TRBJ2-7 | - | TRBV15 | ATSRDLAIREQY
TRBJ2-1 | TRBD2 | TRBV7-9 | ASSPDGRGAAYNEQF
TRBJ2-4 | - | TRBV11-2 | ASSRRGLAKNIQY
TRBJ2-6 | - | TRBV24-1 | ATSEADSRSGANVLT
TRBJ1-2 | TRBD1 | TRBV14 | ASSQVQGYGYT
TRBJ1-6 | - | TRBV10-3 | AISESGGFGYNSPLH
TRBJ1-4 | TRBD1 | TRBV7-8 | ASQLRRQGGEKLF
TRBJ1-4 | - | TRBV11-3 | ASSDGTGSELF
TRBJ2-3 | - | TRBV30 | AWSVYSTDTQY
TRBJ2-7 | TRBD1 | TRBV3-1/TRBV3-2 | ASSQEPPGTGAYEQY
TRBJ2-7 | - | TRBV7-2 | ASSSGLGNYEQY
TRBJ1-2 | TRBD1 | TRBV19 | ASSSIAWGDREGYT
TRBJ1-1 | - | TRBV21-1 | ASSTPGQRNKDNTEAF
TRBJ1-2 | - | TRBV5-8 | ASSLEEGGVSYYGYT